The sample holds a few counts of the clone carrying this TCR beta chain. Its matching antigen is unknown. Germline lookup yields CDR1 SEHNR and CDR2 FQNEAQ (reference sequence). V shed 5 bases and J shed 4 bases, with 23 bases lying between them. The CDR3 spans 17 residues. 5'RACE, which relied on constant-segment primers, yielded TCR alpha and TCR beta cDNA libraries carrying sample barcodes and UMIs. TCRdb reanalysed the 5' RACE reads using MiXCR and keeps one entry per CDR3 protein. Of 400,000 or so distinct CDR3 sequences listed, approximately 20% are singletons. These data are taken from a study of T-cell memory formation after mild COVID-19. Findings and limits, study-wide: Clones shrinking from day 15 to 85 showed even CD4/CD8 mixes; later expanders tilted CD4+.

The chain has TRBV7-9 and TRBJ1-2; perhaps TRBD1 as D (5 bases). This clonotype was obtained from an adult woman who had mild COVID-19 (a few samples of this study predate the infection). Cell type and time point are not known. Sequenced: PBMCs or a T cell subset sorted from them (not recorded which). The CDR3: CASSPAVGGPLGYGYTF. The CDR3 nucleotides are TGTGCCAGCAGCCCAGCAGTTGGGGGACCGTTGGGCTATGGCTACACCTTC.